The rows below give T cell receptor beta chains drawn from one sample of a study of cytomegalovirus exposure and HLA in healthy donors. The assay was immunoSEQ multiplex PCR, and TCRdb's table has in-frame clones only and misses some. In the table there are tens of thousands of clones, about 73% of which are singletons. The sequenced material came from PBMCs. These receptors were collected from a woman in her 30s in good health and CMV-seronegative. CDR3s include the opening cysteine and the closing phenylalanine or tryptophan.

j_call: TRBJ1-1
v_call: TRBV6-6
cdr3_aa: CASSYSANSLILAFF

j_call: TRBJ1-5
v_call: TRBV7-9
cdr3_aa: CASSLSDRVRDQPQHF

j_call: TRBJ1-3
v_call: TRBV19
cdr3_aa: CASLRSSGNTIYF

j_call: TRBJ1-6
v_call: TRBV7-8
cdr3_aa: CASSLSSYYNSPLHF

j_call: TRBJ1-1
v_call: TRBV7-3
cdr3_aa: CASSRGTNTEAFF

j_call: TRBJ1-1
v_call: TRBV4-1
cdr3_aa: CASSLGSGVGPEAFF

j_call: TRBJ1-4
v_call: TRBV7-9
cdr3_aa: CASSLGQGPNEKLFF

j_call: TRBJ2-7
v_call: TRBV5-5
cdr3_aa: CASSLVRSRATYEQYF

j_call: TRBJ2-7
v_call: TRBV30
cdr3_aa: CAWSLGTSRFYEQYF

j_call: TRBJ1-2
v_call: TRBV18
cdr3_aa: CASSPPTAEGSGYTF

j_call: TRBJ2-7
v_call: TRBV7-9
cdr3_aa: CASSWVIQGSYEQYF

j_call: TRBJ1-6
v_call: TRBV7-9
cdr3_aa: CASSQSPGAPLHF

j_call: TRBJ1-2
v_call: TRBV7-9
cdr3_aa: CASSRGTPGANYGYTF

j_call: TRBJ1-1
v_call: TRBV19
cdr3_aa: CASSMRQGNNTEAFF

j_call: TRBJ1-6
v_call: TRBV7-9
cdr3_aa: CASSFRDRDYSPLHF

j_call: TRBJ2-5
v_call: TRBV7-2
cdr3_aa: CASSLRTSGGRGETQYF

j_call: TRBJ2-2
v_call: TRBV2
cdr3_aa: CASSGQAGGTGELFF

j_call: TRBJ2-6
v_call: TRBV4-3
cdr3_aa: CASSQEPVSSGANVLTF

j_call: TRBJ1-1
v_call: TRBV2
cdr3_aa: CASSDPRQGYTEAFF

j_call: TRBJ1-1
v_call: TRBV5-1
cdr3_aa: CASSLEVGELPNTEAFF

j_call: TRBJ2-3
v_call: TRBV2
cdr3_aa: CASNGLVSTDTQYF

j_call: TRBJ1-2
v_call: TRBV6-5
cdr3_aa: CASKGRGRWGGYTF

j_call: TRBJ1-6
v_call: TRBV5-1
cdr3_aa: CASSLQPGQANSPLHF

j_call: TRBJ2-1
v_call: TRBV5-1
cdr3_aa: CASRPSSAGLLYNEQFF

j_call: TRBJ2-5
v_call: TRBV2
cdr3_aa: CASSEDNETQYF

j_call: TRBJ2-7
v_call: TRBV5-1
cdr3_aa: CASSHQTSGGAGPKNEQYF

j_call: TRBJ1-5
v_call: TRBV7-2
cdr3_aa: CASSWGQPGWGKNQPQHF

j_call: TRBJ2-3
v_call: TRBV6-5
cdr3_aa: CASRVDSTDTQYF

j_call: TRBJ2-7
v_call: TRBV5-4
cdr3_aa: CASSQGGRSYEQYF

j_call: TRBJ2-3
v_call: TRBV7-3
cdr3_aa: CASSPDFGTDTQYF

j_call: TRBJ1-5
v_call: TRBV4-2
cdr3_aa: CASSQDGGRGSEPQHF

j_call: TRBJ1-6
v_call: TRBV5-1
cdr3_aa: CASSLRPRTEKSSYNSPLHF

j_call: TRBJ1-1
v_call: TRBV2
cdr3_aa: CASMDRALNTEAFF

j_call: TRBJ2-2
v_call: TRBV11-2
cdr3_aa: CASSFTGTGELFF

j_call: TRBJ1-5
v_call: TRBV5-6
cdr3_aa: CASSLQGAVRPQHF

j_call: TRBJ2-3
v_call: TRBV15
cdr3_aa: CATGGVHTDTQYF

j_call: TRBJ2-1
v_call: TRBV6-6
cdr3_aa: CASSYGQEQFF

j_call: TRBJ2-5
v_call: TRBV15
cdr3_aa: CATSISRGAGETQYF

j_call: TRBJ2-3
v_call: TRBV29-1
cdr3_aa: CSVEGHEPAAPTDTQYF

j_call: TRBJ1-2
v_call: TRBV30
cdr3_aa: CAWSIQNYGYTF

j_call: TRBJ2-3
v_call: TRBV9
cdr3_aa: CASSAGTGPSTDTQYF

j_call: TRBJ1-1
v_call: TRBV6-5
cdr3_aa: CASSYSSVNTEAFF

j_call: TRBJ2-4
v_call: TRBV1
cdr3_aa: CTSSPTGVAKNIQYF

j_call: TRBJ1-5
v_call: TRBV19
cdr3_aa: CASSIVGAGGLVSNSGNQPQHF

j_call: TRBJ2-7
v_call: TRBV5-1
cdr3_aa: CASSLDRAVRAYEQYF

j_call: TRBJ1-2
v_call: TRBV18
cdr3_aa: CASSPGTGTGYTF

j_call: TRBJ2-7
v_call: TRBV7-9
cdr3_aa: CASSARTSIFSEQYF

j_call: TRBJ1-5
v_call: TRBV30
cdr3_aa: CAWSVGQGNQPQHF

j_call: TRBJ2-7
v_call: TRBV14
cdr3_aa: CASSQDLGSHEQYF

j_call: TRBJ2-3
v_call: TRBV11-3
cdr3_aa: CASSLQIGTQYF